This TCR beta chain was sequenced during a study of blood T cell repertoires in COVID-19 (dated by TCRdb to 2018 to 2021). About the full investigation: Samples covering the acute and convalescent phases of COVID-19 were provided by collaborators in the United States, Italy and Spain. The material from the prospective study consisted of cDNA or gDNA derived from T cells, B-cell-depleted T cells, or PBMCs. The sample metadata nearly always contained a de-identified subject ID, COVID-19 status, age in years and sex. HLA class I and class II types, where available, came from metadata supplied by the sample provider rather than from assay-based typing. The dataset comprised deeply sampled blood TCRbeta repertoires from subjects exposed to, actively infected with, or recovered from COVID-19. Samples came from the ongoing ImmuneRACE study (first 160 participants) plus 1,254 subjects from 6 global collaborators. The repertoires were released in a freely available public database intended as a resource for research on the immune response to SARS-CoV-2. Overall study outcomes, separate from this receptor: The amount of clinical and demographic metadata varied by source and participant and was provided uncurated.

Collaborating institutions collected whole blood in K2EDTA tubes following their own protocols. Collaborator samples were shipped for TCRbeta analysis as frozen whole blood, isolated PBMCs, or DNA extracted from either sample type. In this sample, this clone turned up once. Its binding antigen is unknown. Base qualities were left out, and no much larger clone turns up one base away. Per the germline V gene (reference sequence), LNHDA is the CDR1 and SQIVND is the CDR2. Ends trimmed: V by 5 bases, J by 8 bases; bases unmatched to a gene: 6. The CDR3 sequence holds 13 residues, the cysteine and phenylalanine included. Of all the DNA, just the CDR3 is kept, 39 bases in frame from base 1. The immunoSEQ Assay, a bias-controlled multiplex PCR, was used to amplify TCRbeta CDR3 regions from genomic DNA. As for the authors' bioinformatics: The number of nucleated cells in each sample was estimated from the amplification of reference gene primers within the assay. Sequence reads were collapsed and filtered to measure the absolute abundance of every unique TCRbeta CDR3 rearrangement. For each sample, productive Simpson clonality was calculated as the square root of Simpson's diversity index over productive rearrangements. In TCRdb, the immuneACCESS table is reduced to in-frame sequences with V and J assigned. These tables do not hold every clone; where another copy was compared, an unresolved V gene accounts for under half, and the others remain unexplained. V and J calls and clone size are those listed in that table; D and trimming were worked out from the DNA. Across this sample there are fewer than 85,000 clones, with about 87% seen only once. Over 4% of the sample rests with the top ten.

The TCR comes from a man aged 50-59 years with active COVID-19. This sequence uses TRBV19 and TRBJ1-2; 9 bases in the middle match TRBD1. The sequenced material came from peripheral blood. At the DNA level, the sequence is TGTGCCAGTAGTGGGGGACAGGGAAGAGGCTACACCTTC. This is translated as CASSGGQGRGYTF.